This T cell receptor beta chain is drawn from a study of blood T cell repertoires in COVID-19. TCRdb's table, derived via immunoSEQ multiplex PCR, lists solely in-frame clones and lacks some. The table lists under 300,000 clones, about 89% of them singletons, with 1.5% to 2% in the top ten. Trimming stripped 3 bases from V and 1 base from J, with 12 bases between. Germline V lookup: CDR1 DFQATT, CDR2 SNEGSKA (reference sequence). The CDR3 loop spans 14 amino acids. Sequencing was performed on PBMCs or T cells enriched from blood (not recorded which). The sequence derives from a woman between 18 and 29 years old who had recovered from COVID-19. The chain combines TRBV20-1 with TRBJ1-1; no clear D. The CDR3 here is CSASGRLRNTEAFF. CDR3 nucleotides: TGCAGTGCTAGTGGTCGTCTTCGGAACACTGAAGCTTTCTTT.